This note documents a single T cell receptor beta chain sequence. Its target is not known. PCR involved 60 Vbeta and 13 Jbeta primers. TCRdb's table, derived via immunoSEQ multiplex PCR, lists solely in-frame clones and lacks some. The profile shows about 97,000 clones, 63% of them singletons. This record belongs to a study of cytomegalovirus exposure and HLA in healthy donors. The germline gives CDR1 DFQATT, CDR2 SNEGSKA (reference sequence). This CDR3 has 11 residues. Trimming removed 3 bases at V and 5 bases at J, with 7 bases between. Healthy people donating bone marrow made up the donors. Study observations and caveats: Prediction of most subjects' HLA-A and HLA-B alleles by TCR beta sequences was reportedly accurate. A later analysis found most CMV-associated TCR beta chains apparently HLA-restricted.

The chain is built from TRBV20-1 and TRBJ2-5, with D uncertain. The sequence derives from a human donor in good health. Sequenced: PBMCs. CDR3 in DNA: TGCAGTGCTAGGCTCGAGGAGACCCAGTACTTC. It codes for CSARLEETQYF.